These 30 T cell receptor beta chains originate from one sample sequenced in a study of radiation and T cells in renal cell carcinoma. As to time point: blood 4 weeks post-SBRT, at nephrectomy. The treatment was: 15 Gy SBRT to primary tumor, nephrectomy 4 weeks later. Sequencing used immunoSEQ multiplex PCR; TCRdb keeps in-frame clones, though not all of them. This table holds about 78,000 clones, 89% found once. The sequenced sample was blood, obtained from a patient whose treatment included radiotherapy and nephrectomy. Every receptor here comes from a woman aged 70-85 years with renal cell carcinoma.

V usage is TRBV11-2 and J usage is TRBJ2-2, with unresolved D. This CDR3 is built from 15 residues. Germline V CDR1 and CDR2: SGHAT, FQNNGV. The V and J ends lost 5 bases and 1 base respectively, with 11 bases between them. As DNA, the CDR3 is TGTGCCAGCAGCCCCCATGTATGGAACACCGGGGAGCTGTTTTTT. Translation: CASSPHVWNTGELFF. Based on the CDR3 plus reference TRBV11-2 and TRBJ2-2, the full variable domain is EAGVAQSPRYKIIEKRQSVAFWCNPISGHATLYWYQQILGQGPKLLIQFQNNGVVDDSQLPKDRFSAERLKGVDSTLKIQPAKLEDSAVYLCASSPHVWNTGELFFGEGSRLTVL.

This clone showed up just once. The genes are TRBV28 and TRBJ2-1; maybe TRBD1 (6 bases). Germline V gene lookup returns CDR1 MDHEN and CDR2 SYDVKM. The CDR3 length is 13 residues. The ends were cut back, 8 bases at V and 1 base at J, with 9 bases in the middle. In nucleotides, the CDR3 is TGTGCCAGCGGGACACAGTCCTACAATGAGCAGTTCTTC. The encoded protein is CASGTQSYNEQFF.

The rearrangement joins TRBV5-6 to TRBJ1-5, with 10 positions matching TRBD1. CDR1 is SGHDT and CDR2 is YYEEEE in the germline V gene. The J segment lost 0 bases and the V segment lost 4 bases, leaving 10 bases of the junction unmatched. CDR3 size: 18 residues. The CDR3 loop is CASSTGQGGGYSNQPQHF. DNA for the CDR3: TGTGCCAGCAGCACCGGACAGGGGGGAGGTTATAGCAATCAGCCCCAGCATTTT.

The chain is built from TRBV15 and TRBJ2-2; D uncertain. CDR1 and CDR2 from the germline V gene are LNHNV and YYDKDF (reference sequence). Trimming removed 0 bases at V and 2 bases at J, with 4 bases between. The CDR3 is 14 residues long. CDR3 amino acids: CATSRDSNTGELFF. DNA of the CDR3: TGTGCCACCAGCAGAGACAGCAACACCGGGGAGCTGTTTTTT.

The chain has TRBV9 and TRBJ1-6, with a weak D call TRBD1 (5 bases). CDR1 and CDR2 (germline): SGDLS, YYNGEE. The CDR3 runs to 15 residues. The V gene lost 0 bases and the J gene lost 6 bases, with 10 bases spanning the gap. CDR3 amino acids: CASSVGQGVNSPLHF. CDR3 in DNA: TGTGCCAGCAGCGTAGGCCAGGGAGTTAATTCACCCCTCCACTTT.

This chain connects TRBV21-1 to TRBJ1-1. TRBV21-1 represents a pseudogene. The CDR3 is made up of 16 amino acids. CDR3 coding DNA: TGTGCCAGCAGCAAAGTGGGGGCGGGGGTGAACACTGAAGCTTTCTTT. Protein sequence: CASSKVGAGVNTEAFF.

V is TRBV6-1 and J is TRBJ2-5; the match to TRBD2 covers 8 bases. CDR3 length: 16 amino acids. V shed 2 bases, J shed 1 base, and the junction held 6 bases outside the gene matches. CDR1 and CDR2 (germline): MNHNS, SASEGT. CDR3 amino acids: CASSEMAGGPQETQYF. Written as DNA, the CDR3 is TGTGCCAGCAGTGAAATGGCGGGGGGACCCCAAGAGACCCAGTACTTC.

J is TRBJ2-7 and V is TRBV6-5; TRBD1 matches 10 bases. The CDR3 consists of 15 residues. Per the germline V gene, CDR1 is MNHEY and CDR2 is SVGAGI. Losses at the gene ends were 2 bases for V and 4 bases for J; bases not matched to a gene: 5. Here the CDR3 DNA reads TGTGCCAGCAGTTACACCGGGACAGGGGTGTACGAGCAGTACTTC. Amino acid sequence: CASSYTGTGVYEQYF.

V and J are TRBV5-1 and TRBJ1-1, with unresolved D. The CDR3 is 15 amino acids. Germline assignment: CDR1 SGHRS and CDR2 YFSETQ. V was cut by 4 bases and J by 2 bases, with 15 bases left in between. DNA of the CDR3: TGCGCCAGCAGCAAGGGCCCGGGAGCTAACACTGAAGCTTTCTTT. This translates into CASSKGPGANTEAFF. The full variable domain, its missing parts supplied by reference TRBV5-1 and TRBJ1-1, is KAGVTQTPRYLIKTRGQQVTLSCSPISGHRSVSWYQQTPGQGLQFLFEYFSETQRNKGNFPGRFSGRQFSNSRSEMNVSTLELGDSALYLCASSKGPGANTEAFFGQGTRLTVV.

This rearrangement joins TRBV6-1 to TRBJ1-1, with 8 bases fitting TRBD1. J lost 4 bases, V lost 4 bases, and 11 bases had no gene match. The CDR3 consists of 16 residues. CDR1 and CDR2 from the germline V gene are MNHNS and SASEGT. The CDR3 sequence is CASSAYLTGVSTEAFF. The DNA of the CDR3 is TGTGCCAGCAGTGCCTACCTGACAGGGGTGAGCACTGAAGCTTTCTTT.

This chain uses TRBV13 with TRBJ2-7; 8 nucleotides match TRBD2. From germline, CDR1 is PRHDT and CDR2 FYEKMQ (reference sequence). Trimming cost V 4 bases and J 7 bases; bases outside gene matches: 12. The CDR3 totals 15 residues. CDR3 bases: TGTGCCAGCAGCTCCCACGGGGGGGCGGCTGGTGAGCAGTACTTC. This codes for CASSSHGGAAGEQYF.

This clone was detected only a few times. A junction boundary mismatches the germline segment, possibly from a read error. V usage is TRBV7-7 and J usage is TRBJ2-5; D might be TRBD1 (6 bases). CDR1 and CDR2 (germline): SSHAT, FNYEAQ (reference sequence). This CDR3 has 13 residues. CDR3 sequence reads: CASSFRTEETQYF. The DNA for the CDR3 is TGTGCTAGCAGCTTCCGGACAGAAGAGACCCAGTACTTC.

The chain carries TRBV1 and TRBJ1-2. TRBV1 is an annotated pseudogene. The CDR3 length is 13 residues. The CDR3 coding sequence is TGCACCAGCAGCATGCGAAAGACCTATGGCTACACCTTC. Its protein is CTSSMRKTYGYTF.

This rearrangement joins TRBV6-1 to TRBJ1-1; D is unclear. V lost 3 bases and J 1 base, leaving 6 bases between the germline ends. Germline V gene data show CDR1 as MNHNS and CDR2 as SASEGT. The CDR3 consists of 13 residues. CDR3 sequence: CASSDRRNTEAFF. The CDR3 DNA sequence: TGTGCCAGCAGTGACAGGCGGAACACTGAAGCTTTCTTT.

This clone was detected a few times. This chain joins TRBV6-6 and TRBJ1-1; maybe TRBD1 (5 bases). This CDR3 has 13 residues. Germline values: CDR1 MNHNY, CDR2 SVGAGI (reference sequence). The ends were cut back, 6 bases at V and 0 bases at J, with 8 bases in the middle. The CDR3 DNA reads TGTGCCAGCAGCCGACAGATGAACACTGAAGCTTTCTTT. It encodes CASSRQMNTEAFF.

The chain's CDR3 is CASSLRDRGSRPQHF. CDR3 nucleotide sequence: TGTGCCAGCAGTTTAAGGGACAGGGGCTCGAGGCCCCAGCATTTT. The rearrangement links TRBV28 to TRBJ1-5, with 10 bases fitting TRBD1. With V trimmed by 2 bases and J by 9 bases, 7 bases remained unmatched. The CDR3 has 15 residues. CDR1 is MDHEN, CDR2 SYDVKM, per germline.

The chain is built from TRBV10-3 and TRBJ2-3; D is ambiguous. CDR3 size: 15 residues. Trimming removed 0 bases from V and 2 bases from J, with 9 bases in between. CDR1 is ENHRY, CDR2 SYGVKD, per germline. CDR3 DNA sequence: TGTGCCATCAGTGAGTCGGCCGGCTACACAGATACGCAGTATTTT. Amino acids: CAISESAGYTDTQYF.

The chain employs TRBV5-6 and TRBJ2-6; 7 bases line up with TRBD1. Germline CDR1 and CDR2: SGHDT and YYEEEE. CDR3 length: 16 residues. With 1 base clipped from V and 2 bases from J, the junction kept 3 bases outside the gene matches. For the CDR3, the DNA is TGTGCCAGCAGCTTGAACAGGGGTACTGGGGCCAACGTCCTGACTTTC. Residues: CASSLNRGTGANVLTF. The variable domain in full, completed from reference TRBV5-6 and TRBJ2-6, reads DAGVTQSPTHLIKTRGQQVTLRCSPKSGHDTVSWYQQALGQGPQFIFQYYEEEERQRGNFPDRFSGHQFPNYSSELNVNALLLGDSALYLCASSLNRGTGANVLTFGAGSRLTVL.

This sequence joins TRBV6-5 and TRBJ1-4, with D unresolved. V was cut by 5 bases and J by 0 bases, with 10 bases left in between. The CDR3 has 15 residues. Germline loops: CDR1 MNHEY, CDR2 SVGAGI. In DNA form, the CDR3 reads TGTGCCAGCAGTCCAGCAGTTGCAACTAATGAAAAACTGTTTTTT. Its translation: CASSPAVATNEKLFF.

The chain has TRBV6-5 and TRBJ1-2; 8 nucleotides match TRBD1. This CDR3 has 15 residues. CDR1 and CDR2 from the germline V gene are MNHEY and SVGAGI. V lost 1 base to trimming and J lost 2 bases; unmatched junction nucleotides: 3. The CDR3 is CASSYWWTGNYGYTF. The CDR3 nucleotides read TGTGCCAGCAGTTACTGGTGGACAGGGAACTATGGCTACACCTTC.

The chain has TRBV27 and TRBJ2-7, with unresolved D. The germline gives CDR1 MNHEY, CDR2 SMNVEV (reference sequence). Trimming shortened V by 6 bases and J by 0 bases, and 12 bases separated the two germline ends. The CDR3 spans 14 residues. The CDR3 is CASRIDFISYEQYF. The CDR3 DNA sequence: TGTGCCAGCAGGATTGATTTTATCTCCTACGAGCAGTACTTC.

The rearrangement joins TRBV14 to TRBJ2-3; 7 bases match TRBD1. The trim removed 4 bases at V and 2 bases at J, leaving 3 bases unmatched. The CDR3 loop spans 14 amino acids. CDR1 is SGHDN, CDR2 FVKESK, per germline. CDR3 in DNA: TGTGCCAGCAGCCGGGGACAGCCCACAGATACGCAGTATTTT. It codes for CASSRGQPTDTQYF.

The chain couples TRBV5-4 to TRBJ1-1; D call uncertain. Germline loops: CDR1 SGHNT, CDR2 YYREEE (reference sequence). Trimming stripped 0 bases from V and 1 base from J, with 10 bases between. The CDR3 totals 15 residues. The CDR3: CASSLDPTGNTEAFF. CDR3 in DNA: TGTGCCAGCAGCTTGGACCCAACGGGGAACACTGAAGCTTTCTTT.

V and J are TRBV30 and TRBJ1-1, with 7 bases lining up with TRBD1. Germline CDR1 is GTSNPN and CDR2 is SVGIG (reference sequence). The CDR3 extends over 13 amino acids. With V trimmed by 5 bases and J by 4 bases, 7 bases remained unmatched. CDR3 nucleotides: TGTGCCTGGGCCCCGACAGGGACCACTGAAGCTTTCTTT. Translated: CAWAPTGTTEAFF.

The CDR3 DNA is TGTGCCAGCAGCGTAGCTAGCGTCCAAGAGACCCAGTACTTC. It codes for CASSVASVQETQYF. The chain employs TRBV9 and TRBJ2-5; TRBD2 is a possible D gene (6 bases). There are 14 residues in the CDR3. Germline V gives CDR1 SGDLS, CDR2 YYNGEE. Trimming cost V 0 bases and J 1 base, with 7 bases left between them.

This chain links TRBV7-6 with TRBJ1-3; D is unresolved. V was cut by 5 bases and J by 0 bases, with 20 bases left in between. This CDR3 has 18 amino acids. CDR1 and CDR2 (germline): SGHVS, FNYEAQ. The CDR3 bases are TGTGCCAGCAGCCGGGCCTCGGGTCAGCTCCTCTCTGGAAACACCATATATTTT. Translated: CASSRASGQLLSGNTIYF. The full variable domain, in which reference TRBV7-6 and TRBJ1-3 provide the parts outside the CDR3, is GAGVSQSPRYKVTKRGQDVALRCDPISGHVSLYWYRQALGQGPEFLTYFNYEAQQDKSGLPNDRFSAERPEGSISTLTIQRTEQRDSAMYRCASSRASGQLLSGNTIYFGEGSWLTVV.

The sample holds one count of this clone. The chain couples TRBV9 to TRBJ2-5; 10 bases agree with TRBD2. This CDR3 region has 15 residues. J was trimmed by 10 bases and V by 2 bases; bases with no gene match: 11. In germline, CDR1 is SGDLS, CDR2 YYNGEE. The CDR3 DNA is TGTGCCAGCAGCGTTTCCCAGCGGGGGGGCCAGGGCCAGTACTTC. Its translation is CASSVSQRGGQGQYF.

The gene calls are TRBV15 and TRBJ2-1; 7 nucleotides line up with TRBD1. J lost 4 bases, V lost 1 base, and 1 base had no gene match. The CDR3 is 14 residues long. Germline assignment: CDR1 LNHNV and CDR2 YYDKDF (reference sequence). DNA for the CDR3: TGTGCCACCAGCAGAGGACAGGGATACAATGAGCAGTTCTTC. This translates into CATSRGQGYNEQFF.

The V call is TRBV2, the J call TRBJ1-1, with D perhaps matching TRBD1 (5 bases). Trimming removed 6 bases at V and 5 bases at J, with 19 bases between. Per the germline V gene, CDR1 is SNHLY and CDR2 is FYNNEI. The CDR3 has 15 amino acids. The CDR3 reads CASRTEGGLGTEAFF. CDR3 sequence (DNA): TGTGCCAGCAGGACAGAGGGCGGTCTGGGTACTGAAGCTTTCTTT. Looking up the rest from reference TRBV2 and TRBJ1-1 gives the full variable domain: EPEVTQTPSHQVTQMGQEVILRCVPISNHLYFYWYRQILGQKVEFLVSFYNNEISEKSEIFDDQFSVERPDGSNFTLKIRSTKLEDSAMYFCASRTEGGLGTEAFFGQGTRLTVV.

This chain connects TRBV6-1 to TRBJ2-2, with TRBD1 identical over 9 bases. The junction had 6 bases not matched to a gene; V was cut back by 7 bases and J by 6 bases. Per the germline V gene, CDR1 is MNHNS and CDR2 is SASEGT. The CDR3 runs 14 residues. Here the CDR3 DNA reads TGTGCCAGCACGGACAGGGGAGGTCCCGGGGAGCTGTTTTTT. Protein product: CASTDRGGPGELFF.